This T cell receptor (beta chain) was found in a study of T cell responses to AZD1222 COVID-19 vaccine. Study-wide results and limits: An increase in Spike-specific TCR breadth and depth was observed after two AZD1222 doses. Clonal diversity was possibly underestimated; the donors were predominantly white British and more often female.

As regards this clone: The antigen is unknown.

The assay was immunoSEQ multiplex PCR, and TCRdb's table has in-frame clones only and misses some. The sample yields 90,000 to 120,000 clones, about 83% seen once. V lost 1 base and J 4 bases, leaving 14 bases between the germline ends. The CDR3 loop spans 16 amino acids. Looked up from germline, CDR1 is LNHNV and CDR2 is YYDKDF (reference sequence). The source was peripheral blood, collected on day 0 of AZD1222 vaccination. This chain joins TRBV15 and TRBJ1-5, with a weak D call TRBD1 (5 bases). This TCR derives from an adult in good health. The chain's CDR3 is CATSRGVGDGNQPQHF. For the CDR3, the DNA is TGTGCCACCAGCAGAGGGGTAGGGGATGGAAATCAGCCCCAGCATTTT.